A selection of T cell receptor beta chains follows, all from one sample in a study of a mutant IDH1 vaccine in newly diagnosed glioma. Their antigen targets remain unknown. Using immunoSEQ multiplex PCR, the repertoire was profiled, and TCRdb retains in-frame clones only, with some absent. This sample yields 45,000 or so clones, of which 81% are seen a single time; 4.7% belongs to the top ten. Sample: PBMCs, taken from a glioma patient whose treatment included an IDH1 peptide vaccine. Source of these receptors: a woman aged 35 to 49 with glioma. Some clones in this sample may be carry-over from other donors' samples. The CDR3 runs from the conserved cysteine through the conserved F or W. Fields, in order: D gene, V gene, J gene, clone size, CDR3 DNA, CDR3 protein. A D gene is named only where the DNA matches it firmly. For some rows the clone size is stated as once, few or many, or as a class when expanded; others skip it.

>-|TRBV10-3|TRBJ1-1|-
TGTGCCATCAGTGTCGCGGGCCGTAACACTGAAGCTTTCTTT
CAISVAGRNTEAFF
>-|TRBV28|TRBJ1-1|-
TGTGCCAGCAGTTTTGGAGGGGGGTCTGAAGCTTTCTTT
CASSFGGGSEAFF
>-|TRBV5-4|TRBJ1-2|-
TGTGCCAGCAGCTTGGCCGGGGCGTCAGGCTACACCTTC
CASSLAGASGYTF
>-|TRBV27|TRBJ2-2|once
TGTGCCAGCAGTTTATTTGGGGCTTCGAACACCGGGGAGCTGTTTTTT
CASSLFGASNTGELFF
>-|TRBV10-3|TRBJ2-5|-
TGTGCCATCAGTGAGACAGGTTTAGGAGAGACCCAGTACTTC
CAISETGLGETQYF
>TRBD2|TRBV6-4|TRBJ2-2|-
TGTGCCAGCAGTAGGACTAGCGGGAGTCGGGGCACCGGGGAGCTGTTTTTT
CASSRTSGSRGTGELFF
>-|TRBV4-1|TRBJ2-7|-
TGCGCCAGCAAAGGGAACGGCGTTTACGAGCAGTACTTC
CASKGNGVYEQYF
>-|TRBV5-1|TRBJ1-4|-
TGCGCCAGCTCCCCGGGGGGGGGTTTAGGTGAAAAACTGTTTTTT
CASSPGGGLGEKLFF
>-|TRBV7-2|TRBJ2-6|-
TGTGCCAGCAGCTTAGCCCTCTCTGGGGCCAACGTCCTGACTTTC
CASSLALSGANVLTF
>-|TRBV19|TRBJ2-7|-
TGTGCCAGTAGTCACAGGGAAGGCTACGAGCAGTACTTC
CASSHREGYEQYF
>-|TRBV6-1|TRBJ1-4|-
TGTGCCAGCAGTGAATGGCATGGGCCAATTTTTCGGGACCCGAATGAAAAACTGTTTTTT
CASSEWHGPIFRDPNEKLFF
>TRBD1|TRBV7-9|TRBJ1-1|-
TGTGCCAGCAGCTTTCCAGGGGGCGGCACTGAAGCTTTCTTT
CASSFPGGGTEAFF
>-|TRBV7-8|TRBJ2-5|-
TGTGCCAGCAGCCTAAGACCCCATGACAAACAAGAGACCCAGTACTTC
CASSLRPHDKQETQYF
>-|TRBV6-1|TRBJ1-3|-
TGTGCCAGCAGTGACAGGGGTCTTGGAAACACCATATATTTT
CASSDRGLGNTIYF
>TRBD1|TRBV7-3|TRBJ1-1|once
TGTGCCAGCAGCCAATCCCTATCGGACAGGGCTACAGCTTTCTTT
CASSQSLSDRATAFF
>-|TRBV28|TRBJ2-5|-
TGTGCCAGCAGCGGGGTGGCCGAAGAGACCCAGTACTTC
CASSGVAEETQYF
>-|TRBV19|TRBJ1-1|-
TGTGCCAGTAGTATCAGTAACACTGAAGCTTTCTTT
CASSISNTEAFF
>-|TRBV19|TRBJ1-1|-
TGTGCCAGTAGCGACCCCCGGGGCCGGATCACTGAAGCTTTCTTT
CASSDPRGRITEAFF
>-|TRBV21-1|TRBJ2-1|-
TGTGCCAGCAGTCCCGCCAATGGCCCACGGAACAATGAGCAGTTCTTC
CASSPANGPRNNEQFF
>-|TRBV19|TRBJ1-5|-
TGTGCCAGTAGTTTACAGGGAAATCAGCCCCAGCATTTT
CASSLQGNQPQHF
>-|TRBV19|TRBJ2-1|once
TGTGCCAGTAGTATTAATCTGCGAGGTGAGCAGTTCTTC
CASSINLRGEQFF
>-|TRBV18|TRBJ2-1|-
TGTGCCAGCTCTCAGGGGGAGGGCAATGAGCAGTTCTTC
CASSQGEGNEQFF
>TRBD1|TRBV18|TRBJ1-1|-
TGTGCCAGCTCACTTACGGGACAGGGGTACGGTGAAGCTTTCTTT
CASSLTGQGYGEAFF
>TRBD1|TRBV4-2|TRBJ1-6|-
TGTGCCAGCAGCCAGGTTCGACAGGGCCGCTCACCCCTCCACTTT
CASSQVRQGRSPLHF
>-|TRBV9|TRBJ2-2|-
TGTGCCAGCAGCGTAGATGGGGGAATCGGACCCGGGGAGCTGTTTTTT
CASSVDGGIGPGELFF
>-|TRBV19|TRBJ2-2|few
TGTGCCAGTAACCGGGGCCCTAACACCGGGGAGCTGTTTTTT
CASNRGPNTGELFF
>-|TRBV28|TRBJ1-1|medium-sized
TGTGCCAGCAGCGACCCGGCCAGGGGAGCTTTCTTT
CASSDPARGAFF
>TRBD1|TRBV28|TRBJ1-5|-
TGTGCCAGCAGGGAACAGGGGGCGAGAAATCAGCCCCAGCATTTT
CASREQGARNQPQHF
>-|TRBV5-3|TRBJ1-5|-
TGTGCCAGAAGCCAACTGGGGGATAGCAATCAGCCCCAGCATTTT
CARSQLGDSNQPQHF
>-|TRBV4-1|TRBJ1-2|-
TGCGCCAGCAGCCAATGGGAGGGGTCGGCTAACTATGGCTACACCTTC
CASSQWEGSANYGYTF
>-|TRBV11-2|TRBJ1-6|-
TGTGCCAGCAGCTTATCCCCAGTTCCCCTCCACTTT
CASSLSPVPLHF
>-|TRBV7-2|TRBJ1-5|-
TGTGCCAGCAGCTTAATATTAATCAATCAGCCCCAGCATTTT
CASSLILINQPQHF
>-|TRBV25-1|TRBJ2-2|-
TGTGCCAGCAGTGAATTGTCCAGTTTCGGCGGGGAGCTGTTTTTT
CASSELSSFGGELFF
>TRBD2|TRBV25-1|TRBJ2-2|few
TGTGCCAGCACCCTAGCGGGAGAATACACCGGGGAGCTGTTTTTT
CASTLAGEYTGELFF
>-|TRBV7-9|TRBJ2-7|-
TGTGCCGTCCATCGCGGGGACGAGCAGTACTTC
CAVHRGDEQYF
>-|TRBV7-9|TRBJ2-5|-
TGTGCCAGCAGCTTAGATGTGGGACAAGAGACCCAGTACTTC
CASSLDVGQETQYF
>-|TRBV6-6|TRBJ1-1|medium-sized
TGTGCCAGCAGTTACTCGATTGGGCGGATGAACACTGAAGCTTTCTTT
CASSYSIGRMNTEAFF
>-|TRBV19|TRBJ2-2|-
TGTGCCATCCAAAGCTCTGGCGGGGAGCTGTTTTTT
CAIQSSGGELFF
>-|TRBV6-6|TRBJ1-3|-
TGTGCCAGCAGTTCTTTGGTGGCCGGAAACACCATATATTTT
CASSSLVAGNTIYF
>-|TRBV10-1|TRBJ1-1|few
TGCGCCAGCAGCCGGGAAGCTTTCTTT
CASSREAFF
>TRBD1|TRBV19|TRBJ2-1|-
TGTGCCAGTAGTATCCAGGGGGCTCTGAATGAGCAGTTCTTC
CASSIQGALNEQFF
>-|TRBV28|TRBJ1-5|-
TGTGCCAGCAGCAAACAGGGCTATCAGCCCCAGCATTTT
CASSKQGYQPQHF
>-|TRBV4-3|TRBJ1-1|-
TGCGCCAGCAGCCAAGATAGAAACTCCCCTGAAGCTTTCTTT
CASSQDRNSPEAFF
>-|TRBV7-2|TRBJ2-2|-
TGTGCCAGCAGCTTAGGGGGGGCCGGGGAGCTGTTTTTT
CASSLGGAGELFF
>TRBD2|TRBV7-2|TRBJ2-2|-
TGTGCCAGCAGCGGTTCTAGCGGGGGGATCGGGGAGCTGTTTTTT
CASSGSSGGIGELFF
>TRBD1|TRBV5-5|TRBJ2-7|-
TGTGCCAGCAGCTCATGGGACAGTTCCTTCGACGAGCAGTACTTC
CASSSWDSSFDEQYF
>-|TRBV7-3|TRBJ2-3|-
TGTGCCAGCAGCTTAAAGGGGGGGGTAGATACGCAGTATTTT
CASSLKGGVDTQYF
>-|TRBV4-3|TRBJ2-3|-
TGCGCCAGCAGCCAAGACAGGCTTTTAGATACGCAGTATTTT
CASSQDRLLDTQYF
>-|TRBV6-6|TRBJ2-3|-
TGTGCCAGCAGCTCCCCGGGGACCTTAGGGGATACGCAGTATTTT
CASSSPGTLGDTQYF